This T cell receptor (beta chain) is drawn from a study of technical replicates of blood from several donors. Repertoires were generated with immunoSEQ multiplex PCR, while TCRdb's copy carries only in-frame clones and drops some. The sample records approximately 97,000 clones, approximately 96% being singletons. J was trimmed by 5 bases and V by 4 bases; bases with no gene match: 9. Germline CDR1 SGHNT, CDR2 YYREEE (reference sequence). This CDR3 has 16 amino acids. The TCR comes from a human donor in good health. Material: T cells isolated from PBMCs. The genes are TRBV5-4 and TRBJ2-5; 12 positions agree with TRBD2. CDR3 in amino acids: CASSAGLAGGMETQYF. DNA of the CDR3: TGTGCCAGCAGCGCGGGACTAGCGGGCGGAATGGAGACCCAGTACTTC.